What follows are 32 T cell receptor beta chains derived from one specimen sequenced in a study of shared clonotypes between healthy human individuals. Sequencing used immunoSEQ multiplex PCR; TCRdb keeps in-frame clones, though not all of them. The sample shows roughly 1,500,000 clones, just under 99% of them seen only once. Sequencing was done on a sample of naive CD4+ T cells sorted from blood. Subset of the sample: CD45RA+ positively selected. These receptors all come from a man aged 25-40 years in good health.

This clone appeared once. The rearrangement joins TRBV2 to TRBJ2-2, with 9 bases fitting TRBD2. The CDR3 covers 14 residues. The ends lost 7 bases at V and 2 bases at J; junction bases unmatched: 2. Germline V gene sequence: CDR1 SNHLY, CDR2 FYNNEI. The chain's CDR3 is CASTSGTNTGELFF. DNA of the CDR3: TGTGCCAGCACTAGCGGGACTAACACCGGGGAGCTGTTTTTT.

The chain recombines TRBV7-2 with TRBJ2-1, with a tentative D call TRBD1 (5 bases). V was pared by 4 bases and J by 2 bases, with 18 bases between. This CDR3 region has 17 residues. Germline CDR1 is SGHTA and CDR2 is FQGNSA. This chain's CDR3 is CASSYASRVRPYNEQFF. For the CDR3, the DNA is TGTGCCAGCAGCTATGCGAGCAGGGTTCGCCCCTACAATGAGCAGTTCTTC.

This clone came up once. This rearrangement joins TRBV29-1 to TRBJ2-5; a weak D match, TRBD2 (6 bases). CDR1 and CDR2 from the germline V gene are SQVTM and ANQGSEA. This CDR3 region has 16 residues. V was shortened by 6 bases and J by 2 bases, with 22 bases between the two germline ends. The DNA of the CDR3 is TGCAGCGTGACAGAGGGGATCGTTAGCGGACAAGAGACCCAGTACTTC. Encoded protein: CSVTEGIVSGQETQYF.

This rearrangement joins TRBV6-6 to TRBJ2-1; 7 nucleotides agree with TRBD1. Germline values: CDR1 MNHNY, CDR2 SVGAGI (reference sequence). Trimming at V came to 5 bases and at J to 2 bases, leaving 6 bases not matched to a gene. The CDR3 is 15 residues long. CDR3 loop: CASSRETGTYNEQFF. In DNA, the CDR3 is TGTGCCAGCAGTAGAGAGACAGGGACCTACAATGAGCAGTTCTTC.

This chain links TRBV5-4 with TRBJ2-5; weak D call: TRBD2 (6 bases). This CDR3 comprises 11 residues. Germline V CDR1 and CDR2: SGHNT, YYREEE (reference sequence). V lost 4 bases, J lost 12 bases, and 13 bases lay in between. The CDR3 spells CASSDGLQEYF. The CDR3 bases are TGTGCCAGCAGCGATGGACTACAGGAGTACTTC.

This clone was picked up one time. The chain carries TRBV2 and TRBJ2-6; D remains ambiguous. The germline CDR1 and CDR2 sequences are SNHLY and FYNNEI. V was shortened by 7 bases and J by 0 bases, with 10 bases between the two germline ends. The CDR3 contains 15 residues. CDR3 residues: CASTSPSSGANVLTF. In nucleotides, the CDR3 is TGTGCCAGCACATCTCCCAGCTCTGGGGCCAACGTCCTGACTTTC.

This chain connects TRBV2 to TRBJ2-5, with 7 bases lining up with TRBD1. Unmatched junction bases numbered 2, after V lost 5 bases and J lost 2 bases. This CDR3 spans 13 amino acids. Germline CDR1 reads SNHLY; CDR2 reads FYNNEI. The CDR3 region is CASSRGQQETQYF. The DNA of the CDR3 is TGTGCCAGCAGTAGGGGACAGCAAGAGACCCAGTACTTC.

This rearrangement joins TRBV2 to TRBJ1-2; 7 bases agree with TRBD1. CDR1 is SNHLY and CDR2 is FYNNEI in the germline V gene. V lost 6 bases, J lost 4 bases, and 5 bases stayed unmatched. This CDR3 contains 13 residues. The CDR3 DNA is TGTGCCAGCAGCCAGGACAGGCCCTATGGCTACACCTTC. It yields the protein CASSQDRPYGYTF.

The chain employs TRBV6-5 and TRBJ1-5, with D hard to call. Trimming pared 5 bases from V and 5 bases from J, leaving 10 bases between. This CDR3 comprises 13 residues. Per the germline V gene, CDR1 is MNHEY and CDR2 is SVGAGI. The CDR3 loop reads CASSTRADQPQHF. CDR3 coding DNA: TGTGCCAGCAGTACCCGGGCGGATCAGCCCCAGCATTTT.

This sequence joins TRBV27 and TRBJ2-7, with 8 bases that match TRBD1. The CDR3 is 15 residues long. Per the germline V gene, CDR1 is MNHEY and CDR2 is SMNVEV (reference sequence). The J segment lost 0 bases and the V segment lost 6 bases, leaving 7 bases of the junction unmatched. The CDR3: CASSYLGQASYEQYF. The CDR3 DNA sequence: TGTGCCAGCAGCTACCTGGGACAGGCCTCCTACGAGCAGTACTTC.

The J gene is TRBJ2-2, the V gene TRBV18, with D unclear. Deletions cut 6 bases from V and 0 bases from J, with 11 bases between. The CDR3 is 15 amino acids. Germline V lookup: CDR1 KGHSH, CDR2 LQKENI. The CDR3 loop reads CASSRKPANTGELFF. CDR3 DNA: TGTGCCAGCTCGCGGAAACCTGCGAACACCGGGGAGCTGTTTTTT.

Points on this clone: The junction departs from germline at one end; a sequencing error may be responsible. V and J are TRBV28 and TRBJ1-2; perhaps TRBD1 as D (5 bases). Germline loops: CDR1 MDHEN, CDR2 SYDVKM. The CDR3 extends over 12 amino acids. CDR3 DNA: TGTGCCAGCAGGGCTCGGGACGGATGGGCCAGGTTC. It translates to CASRARDGWARF.

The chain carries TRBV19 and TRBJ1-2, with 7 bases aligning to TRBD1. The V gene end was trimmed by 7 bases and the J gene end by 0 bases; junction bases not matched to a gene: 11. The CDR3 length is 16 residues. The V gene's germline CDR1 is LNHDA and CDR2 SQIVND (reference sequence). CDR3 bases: TGTGCCAGTACCTCACAGGGGTCCCCTACTAACTATGGCTACACCTTC. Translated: CASTSQGSPTNYGYTF.

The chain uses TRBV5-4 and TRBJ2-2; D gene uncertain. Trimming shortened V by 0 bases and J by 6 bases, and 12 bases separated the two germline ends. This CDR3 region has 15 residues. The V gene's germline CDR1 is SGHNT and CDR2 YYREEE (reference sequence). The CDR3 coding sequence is TGTGCCAGCAGCTTGGATAGGATAAGGGCCGGGGAGCTGTTTTTT. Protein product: CASSLDRIRAGELFF.

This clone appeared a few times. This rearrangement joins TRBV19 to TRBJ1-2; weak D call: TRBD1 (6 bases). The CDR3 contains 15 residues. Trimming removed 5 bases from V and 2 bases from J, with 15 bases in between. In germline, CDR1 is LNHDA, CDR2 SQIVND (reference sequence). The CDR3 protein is CASSDAGTPNYGYTF. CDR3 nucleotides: TGTGCCAGTAGTGACGCCGGGACACCAAACTATGGCTACACCTTC. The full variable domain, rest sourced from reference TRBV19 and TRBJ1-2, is DGGITQSPKYLFRKEGQNVTLSCEQNLNHDAMYWYRQDPGQGLRLIYYSQIVNDFQKGDIAEGYSVSREKKESFPLTVTSAQKNPTAFYLCASSDAGTPNYGYTFGSGTRLTVV.

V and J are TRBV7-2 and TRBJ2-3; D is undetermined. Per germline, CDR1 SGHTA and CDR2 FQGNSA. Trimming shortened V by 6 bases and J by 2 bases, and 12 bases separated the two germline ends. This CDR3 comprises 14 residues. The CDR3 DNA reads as TGTGCCAGCAGTCAGCTGGGTCCCACAGATACGCAGTATTTT. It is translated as CASSQLGPTDTQYF.

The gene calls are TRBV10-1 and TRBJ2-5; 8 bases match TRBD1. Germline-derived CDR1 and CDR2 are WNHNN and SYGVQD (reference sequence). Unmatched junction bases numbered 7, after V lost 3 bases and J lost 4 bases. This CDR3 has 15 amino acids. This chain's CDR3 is CASSDTGQGIETQYF. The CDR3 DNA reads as TGCGCCAGCAGTGATACAGGACAGGGAATAGAGACCCAGTACTTC.

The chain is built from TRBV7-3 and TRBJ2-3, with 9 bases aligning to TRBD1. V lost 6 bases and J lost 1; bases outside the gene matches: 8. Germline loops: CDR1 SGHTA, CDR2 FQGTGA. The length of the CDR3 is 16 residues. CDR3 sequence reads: CASSPFTGGRTDTQYF. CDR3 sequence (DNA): TGTGCCAGCAGTCCTTTCACAGGGGGCCGCACAGATACGCAGTATTTT.

The CDR3 nucleotides are TGTGCCAGCATGCCCAGTCTCGGCAGTTCCTACGAGCAGTACTTC. Its protein is CASMPSLGSSYEQYF. The J gene is TRBJ2-7, the V gene TRBV27; D is unresolved. CDR3 length equals 15 residues. Germline V gene data show CDR1 as MNHEY and CDR2 as SMNVEV (reference sequence). V gave up 7 bases and J gave up 1 base, with 17 bases separating them.

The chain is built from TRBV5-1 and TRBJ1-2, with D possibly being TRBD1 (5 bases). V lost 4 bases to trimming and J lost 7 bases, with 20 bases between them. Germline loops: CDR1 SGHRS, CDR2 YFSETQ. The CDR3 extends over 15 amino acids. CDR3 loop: CASSPTAQGIGGYTF. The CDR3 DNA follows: TGCGCCAGCAGCCCGACGGCCCAGGGAATCGGTGGCTACACCTTC.

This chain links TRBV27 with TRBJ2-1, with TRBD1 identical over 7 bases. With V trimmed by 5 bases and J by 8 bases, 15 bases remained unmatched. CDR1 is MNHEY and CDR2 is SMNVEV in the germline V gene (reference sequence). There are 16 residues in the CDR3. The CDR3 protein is CASSLDSTGSAYEQFF. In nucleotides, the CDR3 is TGTGCCAGCAGTCTAGACTCGACAGGGAGCGCGTATGAGCAGTTCTTC.

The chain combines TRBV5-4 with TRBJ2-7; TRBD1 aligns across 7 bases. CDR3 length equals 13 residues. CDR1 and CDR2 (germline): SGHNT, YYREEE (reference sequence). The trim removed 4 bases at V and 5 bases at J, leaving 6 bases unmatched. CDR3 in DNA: TGTGCCAGCAGCCAAACAGGGGTTCACGAGCAGTACTTC. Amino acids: CASSQTGVHEQYF.

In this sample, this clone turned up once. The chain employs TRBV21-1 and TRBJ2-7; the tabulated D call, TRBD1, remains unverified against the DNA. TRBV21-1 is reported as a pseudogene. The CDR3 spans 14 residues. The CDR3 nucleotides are TGTGCCAGCAGCAAGGACAGAGATTCCTACGAGCAGTACTTC. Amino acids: CASSKDRDSYEQYF.

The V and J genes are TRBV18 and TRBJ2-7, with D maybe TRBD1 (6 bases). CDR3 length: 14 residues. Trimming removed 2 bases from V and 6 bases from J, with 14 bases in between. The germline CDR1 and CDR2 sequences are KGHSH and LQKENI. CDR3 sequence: CASSPFGQSLEQYF. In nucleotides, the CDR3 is TGTGCCAGCTCACCATTTGGACAGTCCCTCGAGCAGTACTTC.

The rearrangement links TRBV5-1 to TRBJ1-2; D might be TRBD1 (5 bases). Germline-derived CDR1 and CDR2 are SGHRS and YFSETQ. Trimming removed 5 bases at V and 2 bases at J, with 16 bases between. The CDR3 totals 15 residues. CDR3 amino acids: CASRITSGENYGYTF. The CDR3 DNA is TGCGCCAGCAGAATAACATCGGGGGAAAACTATGGCTACACCTTC.

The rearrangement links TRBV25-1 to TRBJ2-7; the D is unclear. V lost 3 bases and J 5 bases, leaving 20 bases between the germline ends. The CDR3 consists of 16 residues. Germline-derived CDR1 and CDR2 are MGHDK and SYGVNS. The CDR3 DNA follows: TGTGCCAGCAGTGAGGGCTGGAGAGTAGGAAAAAACGAGCAGTACTTC. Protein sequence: CASSEGWRVGKNEQYF.

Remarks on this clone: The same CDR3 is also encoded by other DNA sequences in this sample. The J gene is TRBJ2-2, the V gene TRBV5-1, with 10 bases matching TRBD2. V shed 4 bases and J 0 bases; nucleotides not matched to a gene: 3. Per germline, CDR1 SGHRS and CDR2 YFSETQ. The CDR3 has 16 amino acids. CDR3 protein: CASSLGLAANTGELFF. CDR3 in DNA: TGCGCCAGCAGCCTAGGACTAGCGGCGAACACCGGGGAGCTGTTTTTT.

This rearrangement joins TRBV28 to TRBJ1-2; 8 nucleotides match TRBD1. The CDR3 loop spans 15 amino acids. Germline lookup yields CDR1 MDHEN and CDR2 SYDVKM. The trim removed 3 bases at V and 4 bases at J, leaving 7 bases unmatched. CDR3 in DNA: TGTGCCAGCAGTTTTGGGACAGGAGAGCTCTATGGCTACACCTTC. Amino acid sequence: CASSFGTGELYGYTF.

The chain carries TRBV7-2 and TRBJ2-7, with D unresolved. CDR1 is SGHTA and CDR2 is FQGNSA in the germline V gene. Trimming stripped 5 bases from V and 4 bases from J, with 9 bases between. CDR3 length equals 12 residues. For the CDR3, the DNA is TGTGCCAGCAGCCGAACTCGATACGAGCAGTACTTC. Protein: CASSRTRYEQYF.

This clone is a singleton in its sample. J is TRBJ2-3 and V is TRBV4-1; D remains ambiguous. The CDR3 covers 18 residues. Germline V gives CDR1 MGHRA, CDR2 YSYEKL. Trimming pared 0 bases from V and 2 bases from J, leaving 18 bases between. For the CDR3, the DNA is TGCGCCAGCAGCCAAGATAATACTCGGCTCGTGCCCACAGATACGCAGTATTTT. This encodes CASSQDNTRLVPTDTQYF.

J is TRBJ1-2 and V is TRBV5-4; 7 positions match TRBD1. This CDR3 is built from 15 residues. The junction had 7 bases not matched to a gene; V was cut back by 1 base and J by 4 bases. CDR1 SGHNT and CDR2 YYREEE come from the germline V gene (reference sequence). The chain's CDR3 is CASSLQGVSFYGYTF. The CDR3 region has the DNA TGTGCCAGCAGCTTGCAGGGGGTGTCGTTCTATGGCTACACCTTC.

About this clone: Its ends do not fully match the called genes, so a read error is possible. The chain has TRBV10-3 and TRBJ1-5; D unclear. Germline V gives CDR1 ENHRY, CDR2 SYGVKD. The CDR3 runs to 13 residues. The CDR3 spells CAIGDGGNQPQHF. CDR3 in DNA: TGTGCCATCGGTGACGGTGGCAATCAGCCCCAGCATTTT.